This TCR beta chain comes out of a study of shared clonotypes between healthy human individuals. Only in-frame clones appear in the TCRdb table, and some are missing; sequencing was by immunoSEQ multiplex PCR. The sample lists about 730,000 clones, approximately 77% occurring once. Germline V gene sequence: CDR1 SGHRS, CDR2 YFSETQ. With V trimmed by 4 bases and J by 0 bases, 3 bases remained unmatched. The CDR3 length is 15 residues. Note on this clone: The antigen remains undetermined.

Study-level findings and limits: Large depth notwithstanding, sorted-subset sequencing proved incomplete by rarefaction.

The sample was memory CD4+ T cells sorted from blood. Subset indicated: CD45RA-negative fraction. This receptor was taken from a woman younger than 45 in good health. J is TRBJ2-7 and V is TRBV5-1, with 11 bases aligning to TRBD2. This CDR3 is CASSETSGSSYEQYF. In DNA form, the CDR3 reads TGCGCCAGCAGCGAAACTAGCGGGAGCTCCTACGAGCAGTACTTC.